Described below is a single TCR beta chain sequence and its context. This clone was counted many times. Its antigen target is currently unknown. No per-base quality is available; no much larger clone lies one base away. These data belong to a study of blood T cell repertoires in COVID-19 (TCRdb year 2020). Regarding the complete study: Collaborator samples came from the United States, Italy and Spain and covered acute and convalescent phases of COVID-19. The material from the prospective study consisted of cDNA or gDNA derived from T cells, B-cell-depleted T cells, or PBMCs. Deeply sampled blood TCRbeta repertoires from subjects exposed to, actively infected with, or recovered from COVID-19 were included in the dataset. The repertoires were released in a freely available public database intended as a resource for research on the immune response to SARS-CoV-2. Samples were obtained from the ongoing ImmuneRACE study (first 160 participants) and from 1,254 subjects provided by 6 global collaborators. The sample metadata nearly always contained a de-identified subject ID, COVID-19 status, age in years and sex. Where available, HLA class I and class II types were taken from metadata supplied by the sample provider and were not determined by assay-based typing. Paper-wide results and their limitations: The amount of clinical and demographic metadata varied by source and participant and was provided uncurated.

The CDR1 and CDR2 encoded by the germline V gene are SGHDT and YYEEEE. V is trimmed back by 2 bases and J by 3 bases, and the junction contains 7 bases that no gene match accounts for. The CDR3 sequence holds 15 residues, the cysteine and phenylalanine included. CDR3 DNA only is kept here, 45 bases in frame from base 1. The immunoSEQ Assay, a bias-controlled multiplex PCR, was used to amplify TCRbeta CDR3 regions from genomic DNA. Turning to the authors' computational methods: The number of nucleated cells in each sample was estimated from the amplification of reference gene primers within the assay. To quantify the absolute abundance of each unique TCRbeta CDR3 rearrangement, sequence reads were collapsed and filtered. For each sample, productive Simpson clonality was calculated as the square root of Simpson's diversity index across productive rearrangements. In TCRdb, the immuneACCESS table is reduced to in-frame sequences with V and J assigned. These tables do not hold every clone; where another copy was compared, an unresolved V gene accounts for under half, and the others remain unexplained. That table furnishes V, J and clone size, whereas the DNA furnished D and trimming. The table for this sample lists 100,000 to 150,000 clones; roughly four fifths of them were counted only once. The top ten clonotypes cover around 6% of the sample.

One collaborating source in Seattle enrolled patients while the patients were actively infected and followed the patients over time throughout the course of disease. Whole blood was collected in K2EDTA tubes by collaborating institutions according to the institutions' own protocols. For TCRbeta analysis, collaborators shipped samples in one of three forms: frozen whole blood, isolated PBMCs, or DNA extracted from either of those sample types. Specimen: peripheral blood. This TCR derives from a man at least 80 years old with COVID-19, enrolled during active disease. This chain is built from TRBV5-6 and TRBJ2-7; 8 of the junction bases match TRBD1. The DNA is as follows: TGTGCCAGCAGCTTTTTACAGGGGGTCTTCTACGAGCAGTACTTC. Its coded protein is CASSFLQGVFYEQYF.